This T cell receptor beta chain was sequenced during a study of blood T cell repertoires in COVID-19. The assay was immunoSEQ multiplex PCR, and TCRdb's table has in-frame clones only and misses some. The sample includes a few hundred thousand clones, approximately 90% of them seen just once. The CDR3 runs 15 residues. The V end lost 1 base, the J end lost 2 bases, and 9 bases lay between the germline ends. CDR1 is MNHNS, CDR2 SASEGT, per germline. The chain joins TRBV6-1 to TRBJ2-1; D unclear. Specimen: PBMCs or T cells enriched from blood (not recorded which). The clonotype was recovered from a man aged 35 to 55 who had recovered from COVID-19. The CDR3 DNA reads as TGTGCCAGCAGTGAAGGGTCAGGAACCTACAATGAGCAGTTCTTC. Its translation is CASSEGSGTYNEQFF.